This TCR beta chain originates from a study of blood T cell repertoires in COVID-19. Study-level background: Samples representing acute and convalescent COVID-19 were sourced from the United States, Italy and Spain. In each case, the material was cDNA or gDNA derived from T cells, B-cell-depleted T cells, or PBMCs.

Original processing notes: Reference gene primers were amplified, and this amplification served to estimate nucleated cell counts. Sequencing was performed with immunoSEQ multiplex PCR; in TCRdb, only in-frame clones are kept and a portion is missing. That table gives V, J and clone size, and the DNA gave D and trimming. The table shows approximately 110,000 clones, with over 75% occurring only once. The CDR3 totals 11 residues. Per germline, CDR1 SEHNR and CDR2 FQNEAQ (reference sequence). V gave up 2 bases and J gave up 10 bases, with 6 bases separating them. Sequencing input: peripheral blood. The clonotype was recovered from a man aged 50 to 59 with acute or convalescent COVID-19. The chain couples TRBV7-9 to TRBJ2-1; no firm D call. The CDR3 nucleotides read TGTGCCAGCAGCTTAACTTGGGAGCAGTTCTTC. Amino acid sequence: CASSLTWEQFF.